This entry concerns a single T cell receptor (beta chain). This specimen belongs to a study of OX40 agonist ivuxolimab in advanced cancers. Measured with immunoSEQ multiplex PCR; TCRdb has only the in-frame clones, and not every one. The sample lists 20,000 to 30,000 clones; 83% were seen once. The V and J ends lost 0 bases and 3 bases respectively, with 11 bases between them. Germline V gives CDR1 MNHEY, CDR2 SVGAGI. The CDR3 length is 15 residues. This receptor was obtained from an adult with an advanced solid tumor such as melanoma, head and neck, liver or kidney cancer. The chain combines TRBV6-5 with TRBJ1-2, with a weak D call TRBD1 (5 bases). Here the sequenced sample was CD4+ or CD8+ T cells sorted from blood, taken in a trial of the OX40 agonist ivuxolimab. CDR3 loop: CASSYSSRVYYGYTF. CDR3 DNA: TGTGCCAGCAGTTACTCGTCCAGGGTTTACTATGGCTACACCTTC.